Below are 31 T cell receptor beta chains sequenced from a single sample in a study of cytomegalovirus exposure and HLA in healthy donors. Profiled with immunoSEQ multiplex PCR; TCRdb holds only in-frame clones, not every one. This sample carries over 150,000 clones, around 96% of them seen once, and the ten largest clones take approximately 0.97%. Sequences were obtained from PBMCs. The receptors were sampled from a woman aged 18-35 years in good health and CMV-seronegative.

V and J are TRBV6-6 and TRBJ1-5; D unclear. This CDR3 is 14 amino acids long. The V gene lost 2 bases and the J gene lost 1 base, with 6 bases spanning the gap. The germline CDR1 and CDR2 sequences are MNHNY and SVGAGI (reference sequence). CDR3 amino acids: CASSYPESNQPQHF. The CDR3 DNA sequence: TGTGCCAGCAGTTACCCCGAGAGCAATCAGCCCCAGCATTTT.

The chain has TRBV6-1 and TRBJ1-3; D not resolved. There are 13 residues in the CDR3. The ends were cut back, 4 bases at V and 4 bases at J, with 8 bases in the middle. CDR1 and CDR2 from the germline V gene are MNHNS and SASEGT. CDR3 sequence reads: CASSVAPGNTIYF. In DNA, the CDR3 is TGTGCCAGCAGTGTAGCCCCAGGAAACACCATATATTTT.

CDR3 nucleotides: TGCGCCAGCAGCTTTCTACAGGGGGAAGATTCACCCCTCCACTTT. Translated, it gives CASSFLQGEDSPLHF. The chain uses TRBV5-1 and TRBJ1-6, with 8 bases matching TRBD1. The CDR3 consists of 15 residues. Germline V gene data show CDR1 as SGHRS and CDR2 as YFSETQ. V was pared by 2 bases and J by 8 bases, with 6 bases of the junction left unmatched. Looking up the rest from reference TRBV5-1 and TRBJ1-6 gives the full variable domain: KAGVTQTPRYLIKTRGQQVTLSCSPISGHRSVSWYQQTPGQGLQFLFEYFSETQRNKGNFPGRFSGRQFSNSRSEMNVSTLELGDSALYLCASSFLQGEDSPLHFGNGTRLTVT.

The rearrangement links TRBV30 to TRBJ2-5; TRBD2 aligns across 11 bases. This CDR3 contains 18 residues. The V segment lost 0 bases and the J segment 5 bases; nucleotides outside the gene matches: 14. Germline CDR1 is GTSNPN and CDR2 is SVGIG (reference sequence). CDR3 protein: CAWSVLGLAGLGWETQYF. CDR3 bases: TGTGCCTGGAGTGTATTAGGACTAGCGGGTCTGGGCTGGGAGACCCAGTACTTC. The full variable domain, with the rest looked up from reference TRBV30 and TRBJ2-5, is SQTIHQWPATLVQPVGSPLSLECTVEGTSNPNLYWYRQAAGRGLQLLFYSVGIGQISSEVPQNLSASRPQDRQFILSSKKLLLSDSGFYLCAWSVLGLAGLGWETQYFGPGTRLLVL.

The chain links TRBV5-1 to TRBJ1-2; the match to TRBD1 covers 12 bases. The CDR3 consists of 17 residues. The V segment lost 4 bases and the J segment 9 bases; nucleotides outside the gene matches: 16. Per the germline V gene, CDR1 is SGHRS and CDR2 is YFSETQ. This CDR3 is CASSPHLPGQGARSYTF. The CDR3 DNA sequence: TGCGCCAGCAGCCCACACTTGCCGGGACAGGGGGCGCGTAGCTACACCTTC.

CDR3 sequence: CASSPDRGRVNTEAFF. The CDR3 region has the DNA TGTGCCAGCTCACCGGACAGGGGACGAGTGAACACTGAAGCTTTCTTT. The chain carries TRBV18 and TRBJ1-1; the match to TRBD1 covers 9 bases. Germline loops: CDR1 KGHSH, CDR2 LQKENI. CDR3 size: 16 residues. V shed 3 bases and J 0 bases; nucleotides not matched to a gene: 5.

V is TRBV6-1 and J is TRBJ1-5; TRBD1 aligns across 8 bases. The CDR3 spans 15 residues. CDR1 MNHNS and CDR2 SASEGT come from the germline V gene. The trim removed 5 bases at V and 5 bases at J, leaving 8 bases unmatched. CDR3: CASSPQRTGYQPQHF. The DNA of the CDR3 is TGTGCCAGCAGTCCACAGCGGACAGGGTATCAGCCCCAGCATTTT.

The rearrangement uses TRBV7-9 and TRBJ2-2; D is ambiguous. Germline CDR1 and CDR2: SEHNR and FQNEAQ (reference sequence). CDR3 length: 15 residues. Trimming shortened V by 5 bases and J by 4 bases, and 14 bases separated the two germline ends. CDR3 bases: TGTGCCAGCAGCCCGCTGCGGCGTTCCACCGGGGAGCTGTTTTTT. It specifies CASSPLRRSTGELFF.

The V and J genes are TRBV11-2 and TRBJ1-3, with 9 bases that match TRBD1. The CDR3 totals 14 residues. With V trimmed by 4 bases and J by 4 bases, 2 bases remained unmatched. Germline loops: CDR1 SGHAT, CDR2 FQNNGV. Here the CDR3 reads CASSSGTGGNTIYF. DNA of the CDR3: TGTGCCAGCAGCTCCGGGACAGGGGGAAACACCATATATTTT.

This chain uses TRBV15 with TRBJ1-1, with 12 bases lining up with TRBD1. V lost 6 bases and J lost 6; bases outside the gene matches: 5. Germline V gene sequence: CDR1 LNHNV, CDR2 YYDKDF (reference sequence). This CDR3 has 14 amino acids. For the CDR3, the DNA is TGTGCCACCAGGCTTGGGACAGGGGGCCCTGAAGCTTTCTTT. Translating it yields CATRLGTGGPEAFF.

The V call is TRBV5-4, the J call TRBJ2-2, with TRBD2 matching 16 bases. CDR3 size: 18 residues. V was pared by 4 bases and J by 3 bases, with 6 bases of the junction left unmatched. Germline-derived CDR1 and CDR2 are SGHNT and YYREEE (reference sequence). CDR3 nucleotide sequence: TGTGCCAGCAGCACGGGACTAGCGGGGGGGCCCGACACCGGGGAGCTGTTTTTT. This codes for CASSTGLAGGPDTGELFF.

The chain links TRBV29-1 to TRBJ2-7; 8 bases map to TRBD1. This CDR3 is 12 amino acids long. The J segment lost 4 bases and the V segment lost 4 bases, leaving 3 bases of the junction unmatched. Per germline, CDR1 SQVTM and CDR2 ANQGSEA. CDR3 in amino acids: CSVARGLYEQYF. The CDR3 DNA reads TGCAGCGTTGCCAGGGGGCTATACGAGCAGTACTTC.

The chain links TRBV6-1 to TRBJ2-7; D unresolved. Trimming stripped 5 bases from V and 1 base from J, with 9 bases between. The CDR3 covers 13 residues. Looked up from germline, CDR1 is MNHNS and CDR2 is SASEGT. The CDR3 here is CASSIQNSYEQYF. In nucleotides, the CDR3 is TGTGCCAGCAGTATCCAGAATTCCTACGAGCAGTACTTC.

CDR3 loop: CASSPPQKLYEQYF. As DNA, the CDR3 is TGTGCCAGCAGCCCCCCCCAGAAATTGTACGAGCAGTACTTC. The V call is TRBV11-2, the J call TRBJ2-7, with D uncertain. Trimming left V 5 bases short and J 4 bases short, with 15 bases between. The CDR3 covers 14 residues. Germline-derived CDR1 and CDR2 are SGHAT and FQNNGV.

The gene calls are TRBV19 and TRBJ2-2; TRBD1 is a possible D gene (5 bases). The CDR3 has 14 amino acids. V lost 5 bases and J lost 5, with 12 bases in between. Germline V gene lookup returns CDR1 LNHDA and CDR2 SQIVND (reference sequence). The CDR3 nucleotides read TGTGCCAGTAGTCCCACCGCAGGGACCGGGGAGCTGTTTTTT. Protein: CASSPTAGTGELFF.

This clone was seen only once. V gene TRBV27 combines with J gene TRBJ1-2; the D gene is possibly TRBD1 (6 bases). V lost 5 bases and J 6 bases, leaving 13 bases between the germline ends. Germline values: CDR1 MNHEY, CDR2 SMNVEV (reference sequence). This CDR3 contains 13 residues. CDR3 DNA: TGTGCCAGCAGTCCCAAGAACAGGGATGGCTACACCTTC. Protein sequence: CASSPKNRDGYTF.

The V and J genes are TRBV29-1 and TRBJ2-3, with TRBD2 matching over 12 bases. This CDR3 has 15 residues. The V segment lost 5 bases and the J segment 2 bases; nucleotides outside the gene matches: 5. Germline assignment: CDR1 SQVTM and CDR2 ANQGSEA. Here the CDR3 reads CSVLTSGGTTDTQYF. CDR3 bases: TGCAGCGTTTTAACTAGCGGGGGGACCACAGATACGCAGTATTTT.

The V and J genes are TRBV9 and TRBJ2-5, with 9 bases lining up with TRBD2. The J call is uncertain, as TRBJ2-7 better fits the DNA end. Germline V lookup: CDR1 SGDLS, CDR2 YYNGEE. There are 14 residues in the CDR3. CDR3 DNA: TGTGCCAGCAGCGTAGCGCGGGGGGGCTACGAGCAGTACTTC. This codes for CASSVARGGYEQYF.

CDR3 sequence reads: CASSEGGLAGTYEQYF. The CDR3 DNA reads as TGTGCCAGCAGTGAAGGGGGACTAGCGGGAACCTACGAGCAGTACTTC. The chain has TRBV6-1 and TRBJ2-7; 13 bases are shared with TRBD2. V lost 1 base, J lost 2 bases, and 2 bases stayed unmatched. Germline CDR1 MNHNS, CDR2 SASEGT. This CDR3 has 16 amino acids.

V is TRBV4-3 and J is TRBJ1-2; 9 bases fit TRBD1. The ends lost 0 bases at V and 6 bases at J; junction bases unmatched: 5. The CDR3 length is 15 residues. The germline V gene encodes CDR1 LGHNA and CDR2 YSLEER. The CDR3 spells CASSQDLGTGNGYTF. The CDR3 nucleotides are TGCGCCAGCAGCCAAGATCTTGGGACAGGGAATGGCTACACCTTC.

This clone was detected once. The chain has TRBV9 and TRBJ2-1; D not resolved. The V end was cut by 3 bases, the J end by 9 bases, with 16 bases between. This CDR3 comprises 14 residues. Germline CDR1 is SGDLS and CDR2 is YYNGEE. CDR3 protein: CASSEIETRSEQFF. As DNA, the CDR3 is TGTGCCAGCAGCGAAATTGAAACGAGGTCTGAGCAGTTCTTC.

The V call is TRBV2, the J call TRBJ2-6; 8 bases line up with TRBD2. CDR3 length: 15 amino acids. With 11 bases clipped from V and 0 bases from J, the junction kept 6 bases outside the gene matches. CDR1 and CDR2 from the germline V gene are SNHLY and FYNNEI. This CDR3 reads CAFSGAISGANVLTF. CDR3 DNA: TGTGCCTTTAGCGGGGCGATCTCTGGGGCCAACGTCCTGACTTTC.

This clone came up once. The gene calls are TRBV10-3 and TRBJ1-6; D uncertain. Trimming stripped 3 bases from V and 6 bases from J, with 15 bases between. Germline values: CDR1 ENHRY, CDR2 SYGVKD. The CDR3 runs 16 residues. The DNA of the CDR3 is TGTGCCATCAGTGATGAGGTGACTTTCTCTAATTCACCCCTCCACTTT. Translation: CAISDEVTFSNSPLHF.

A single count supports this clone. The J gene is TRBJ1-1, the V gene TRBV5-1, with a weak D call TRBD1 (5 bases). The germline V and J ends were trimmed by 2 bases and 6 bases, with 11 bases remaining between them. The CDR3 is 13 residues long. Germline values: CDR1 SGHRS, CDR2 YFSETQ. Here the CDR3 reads CASSFGGPAEAFF. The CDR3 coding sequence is TGCGCCAGCAGCTTCGGGGGACCGGCTGAAGCTTTCTTT. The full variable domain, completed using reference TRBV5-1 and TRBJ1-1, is KAGVTQTPRYLIKTRGQQVTLSCSPISGHRSVSWYQQTPGQGLQFLFEYFSETQRNKGNFPGRFSGRQFSNSRSEMNVSTLELGDSALYLCASSFGGPAEAFFGQGTRLTVV.

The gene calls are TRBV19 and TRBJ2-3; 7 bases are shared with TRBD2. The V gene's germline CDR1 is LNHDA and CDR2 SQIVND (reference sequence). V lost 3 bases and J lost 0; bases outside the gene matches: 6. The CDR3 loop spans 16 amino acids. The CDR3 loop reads CASSMGLTTSTDTQYF. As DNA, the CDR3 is TGTGCCAGTAGTATGGGACTAACCACTAGCACAGATACGCAGTATTTT.

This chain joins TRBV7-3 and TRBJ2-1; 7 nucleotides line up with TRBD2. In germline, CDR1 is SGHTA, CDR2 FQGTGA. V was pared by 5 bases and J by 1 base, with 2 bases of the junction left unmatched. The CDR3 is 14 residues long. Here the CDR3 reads CASSPGGSYNEQFF. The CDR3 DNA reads TGTGCCAGCAGCCCCGGGGGGTCCTACAATGAGCAGTTCTTC.

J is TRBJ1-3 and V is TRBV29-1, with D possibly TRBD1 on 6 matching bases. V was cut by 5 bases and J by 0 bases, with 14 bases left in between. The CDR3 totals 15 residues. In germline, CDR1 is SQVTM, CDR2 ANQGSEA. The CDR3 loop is CSVSGTPSSGNTIYF. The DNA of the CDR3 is TGCAGCGTTTCCGGGACACCTAGCTCTGGAAACACCATATATTTT.

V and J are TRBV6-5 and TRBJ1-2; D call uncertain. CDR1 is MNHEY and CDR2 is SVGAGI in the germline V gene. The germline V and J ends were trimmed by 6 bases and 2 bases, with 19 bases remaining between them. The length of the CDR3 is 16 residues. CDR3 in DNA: TGTGCCAGCAGCTACAGCCAACTTGACGGGAACTATGGCTACACCTTC. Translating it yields CASSYSQLDGNYGYTF.

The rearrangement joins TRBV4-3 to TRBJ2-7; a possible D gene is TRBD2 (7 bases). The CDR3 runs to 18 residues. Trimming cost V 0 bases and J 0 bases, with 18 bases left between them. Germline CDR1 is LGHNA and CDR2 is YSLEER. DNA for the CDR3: TGCGCCAGCAGCCAAGATCTAGTAGGGAGGGACATCTCCTACGAGCAGTACTTC. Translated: CASSQDLVGRDISYEQYF.

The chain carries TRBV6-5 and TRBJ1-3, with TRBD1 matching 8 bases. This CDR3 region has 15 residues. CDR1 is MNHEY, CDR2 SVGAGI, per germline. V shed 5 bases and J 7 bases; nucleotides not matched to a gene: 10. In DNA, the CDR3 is TGTGCCAGCAGTCCAAACAGGGGGTTTAGGAACACCATATATTTT. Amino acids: CASSPNRGFRNTIYF.

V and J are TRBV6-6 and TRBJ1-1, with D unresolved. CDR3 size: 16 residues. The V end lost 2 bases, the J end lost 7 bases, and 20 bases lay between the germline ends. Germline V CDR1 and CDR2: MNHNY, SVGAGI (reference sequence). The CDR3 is CASSYVPLEENVEAFF. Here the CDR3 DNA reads TGTGCCAGCAGTTACGTCCCCCTGGAGGAAAATGTTGAAGCTTTCTTT.